The present T cell receptor (beta chain) was sequenced within a study of molecular identifiers for immune sequencing clone quantification. The study, taken as a whole, reports: Clones of above 20 RNA copies carried over 98% of effector molecules; in naive cells they carried under 1%.

CDR3 length: 14 residues. CDR1 MNHEY and CDR2 SMNVEV come from the germline V gene (reference sequence). V was cut by 8 bases and J by 4 bases, with 18 bases left in between. Details on this clonotype: As yet, its antigen is unknown.

In TCRdb, the PCR reads were re-called with MiXCR into one record per CDR3 protein. The sample lists 400,000 to 600,000 distinct CDR3 sequences, over 20% seen once, with roughly 0.81% in the top ten. Naive CD8 T cell sorting was performed on the CD8+CD4-CCR7+CD45RA+ phenotype. This sequence was found in a human donor in good health. Some libraries in this study had Jurkat cell RNA spiked in. This chain joins TRBV27 and TRBJ2-7; perhaps D is TRBD1 or TRBD2 (5 bases each). The sequenced material came from naive CD8+ T cells from blood, with Jurkat cell RNA spiked in. Noted subset: FACS-sorted CD8+CD4-CCR7+CD45RA+ naive T cells. The CDR3 DNA follows: TGTGCCAGCCGAGGGGTAGAGAAGTTGTACGAGCAGTACTTC. Translation: CASRGVEKLYEQYF.